This is a list of T cell receptor beta chains from one sample in a study of T cell responses to AZD1222 COVID-19 vaccine. TCRdb's table, derived via immunoSEQ multiplex PCR, lists solely in-frame clones and lacks some. The table has about 180,000 clones, almost 90% seen once. Here the sequenced sample was peripheral blood, taken on day 0 of AZD1222 vaccination. The receptors shown here come from an adult in good health. Both conserved end residues are part of each CDR3. Each record gives: CDR3 DNA, CDR3 protein, D gene, V gene, J gene, clone size. A D gene is named only where the DNA matches it firmly. A row's size may be missing; if present it is once, few, many or a size class.

CDR3 DNA: TGTGCCAGCAGCCAAGATGGGCAGGGGGCGAAACTGTTTTTT
CDR3 protein: CASSQDGQGAKLFF
D gene: TRBD1
V gene: TRBV14
J gene: TRBJ1-4
clone size: few

CDR3 DNA: TGCGCCAGCAGCCAAGACGATGACTTTGAAGCTTTCTTT
CDR3 protein: CASSQDDDFEAFF
D gene: -
V gene: TRBV4-1
J gene: TRBJ1-1
clone size: -

CDR3 DNA: TGTGCCTGGAGTCCCTCACAGGGGTTTGCTTTCTTT
CDR3 protein: CAWSPSQGFAFF
D gene: TRBD1
V gene: TRBV30
J gene: TRBJ1-1
clone size: -

CDR3 DNA: TGTGCCAGCAGCTTACCGGGACAGGGACAAGCTAACTATGGCTACACCTTC
CDR3 protein: CASSLPGQGQANYGYTF
D gene: TRBD1
V gene: TRBV5-6
J gene: TRBJ1-2
clone size: -

CDR3 DNA: TGTGCCAGTAGTACAATGACAGGGTTTAATAGCAATCAGCCCCAGCATTTT
CDR3 protein: CASSTMTGFNSNQPQHF
D gene: TRBD1
V gene: TRBV19
J gene: TRBJ1-5
clone size: -

CDR3 DNA: TGTGCCAGCAGCCAAGATAACAGGGGAGCTGGCTACACCTTC
CDR3 protein: CASSQDNRGAGYTF
D gene: TRBD1
V gene: TRBV3-1/TRBV3-2
J gene: TRBJ1-2
clone size: -

CDR3 DNA: TGTGCCAGCAACCCCCCAGAGGTGGACACCGGGGAGCTGTTTTTT
CDR3 protein: CASNPPEVDTGELFF
D gene: -
V gene: TRBV6-5
J gene: TRBJ2-2
clone size: -

CDR3 DNA: TGTGCCAGCAGGGGGACAGGGGGCTATGGCTACACCTTC
CDR3 protein: CASRGTGGYGYTF
D gene: TRBD1
V gene: TRBV12-3/TRBV12-4
J gene: TRBJ1-2
clone size: -

CDR3 DNA: TGCGCCAGCAGCTTGGCCCTAGGACAGTCCACAGATACGCAGTATTTT
CDR3 protein: CASSLALGQSTDTQYF
D gene: -
V gene: TRBV5-1
J gene: TRBJ2-3
clone size: -

CDR3 DNA: TGTGCCAGCAGCTTAGGGAGACTAGCGGGGCAAGAGACCCAGTACTTC
CDR3 protein: CASSLGRLAGQETQYF
D gene: TRBD2
V gene: TRBV7-9
J gene: TRBJ2-5
clone size: once

CDR3 DNA: TGTGCCTGGAGTGTCGGTTCGGGGGGGCCTTACGAGCAGTACTTC
CDR3 protein: CAWSVGSGGPYEQYF
D gene: TRBD2
V gene: TRBV30
J gene: TRBJ2-7
clone size: -

CDR3 DNA: TGTGCCTGGAGTGCCGGGGGGCGGGAAAAACTGTTTTTT
CDR3 protein: CAWSAGGREKLFF
D gene: -
V gene: TRBV30
J gene: TRBJ1-4
clone size: -

CDR3 DNA: TGTGCCAGCAGCCCGACAGGGATGAATGAAAAACTGTTTTTT
CDR3 protein: CASSPTGMNEKLFF
D gene: TRBD1
V gene: TRBV6-6
J gene: TRBJ1-4
clone size: -

CDR3 DNA: TGTGCCAGCAGCCAGGGTCCCCGGCGAGAGACCCAGTACTTC
CDR3 protein: CASSQGPRRETQYF
D gene: -
V gene: TRBV4-2
J gene: TRBJ2-5
clone size: -

CDR3 DNA: TGTGCCAGCAGCTTAGGGCTAGCGGGGGGGCTCACCGGGGAGCTGTTTTTT
CDR3 protein: CASSLGLAGGLTGELFF
D gene: TRBD2
V gene: TRBV7-6
J gene: TRBJ2-2
clone size: few

CDR3 DNA: TGTGCCAGCCGGTGGGAAGTGGAAGATACGCAGTATTTT
CDR3 protein: CASRWEVEDTQYF
D gene: -
V gene: TRBV2
J gene: TRBJ2-3
clone size: -

CDR3 DNA: TGTGCCAGCGGATTTCGGGAGACCCAGTACTTC
CDR3 protein: CASGFRETQYF
D gene: -
V gene: TRBV27
J gene: TRBJ2-5
clone size: -

CDR3 DNA: TGCGCCAGCAGAGGTGGGCATGTCGTGGACGAGCAGTACTTC
CDR3 protein: CASRGGHVVDEQYF
D gene: -
V gene: TRBV10-1
J gene: TRBJ2-7
clone size: -

CDR3 DNA: TGTGCCAGCAGTCCAACAGGGTTGGCTGAAGCTTTCTTT
CDR3 protein: CASSPTGLAEAFF
D gene: -
V gene: TRBV11-1
J gene: TRBJ1-1
clone size: -